Listed below are T cell receptor beta chains from one sample, sequenced in a study of tumor-infiltrating lymphocytes in localized non-small cell lung cancer. Measured with immunoSEQ multiplex PCR; TCRdb has only the in-frame clones, and not every one. Found here are under 3,000 clones, around 50% of them singletons; the top ten hold around 20%. Input material: uninvolved lung tissue not adjacent to the tumor. The receptor set was obtained from a human donor with non-small cell lung cancer. CDR3s leave out the opening cysteine and the closing phenylalanine or tryptophan. Each record gives: J gene, V gene, clone size, CDR3 protein. Rows may omit the clone size; those that give it use once, few, many or a size class.

>TRBJ2-1|TRBV6-5|.
ASSAGTQNEQF
>TRBJ2-3|TRBV6-5|.
ASSYDGKTQY
>TRBJ2-7|TRBV28|.
ASSALAGWYEQY
>TRBJ2-7|TRBV2|.
ASSVDHYEQY
>TRBJ1-1|TRBV2|.
ASTRTAMNTEAF
>TRBJ2-3|TRBV6-6|few
ASSLTGRATDTQY
>TRBJ2-1|TRBV6-6|.
ASRTGLTVSYNEQF
>TRBJ2-7|TRBV5-4|few
ASSKDRFSYEQY
>TRBJ2-5|TRBV13|few
ASSPWGGGKQETQY
>TRBJ2-1|TRBV6-5|.
ASSFTDRGNEQF
>TRBJ1-3|TRBV11-2|few
ASSSLQGSGNTIY
>TRBJ2-3|TRBV9|.
ASSPQVLASDTQY
>TRBJ2-3|TRBV5-1|.
ASSLATDTSFTDTQY
>TRBJ1-5|TRBV19|.
ASARGAYQPQH
>TRBJ1-5|TRBV11-1|.
ASSLSGDQPQH
>TRBJ1-5|TRBV2|once
ASSERAENQPQH
>TRBJ1-5|TRBV30|.
AWNTRGAQAQH
>TRBJ1-1|TRBV30|.
AWRPDSTEAF
>TRBJ2-5|TRBV19|medium-sized
ASSSGLETQY
>TRBJ2-3|TRBV11-2|few
ASSVLAGGGDTQY
>TRBJ2-7|TRBV29-1|.
SVEGRGGGYEQY
>TRBJ2-7|TRBV9|.
ASSVATGDYEQY
>TRBJ2-6|TRBV7-2|.
ASSLEGSLRANVLT
>TRBJ1-1|TRBV4-3|.
ASGNVHGPAEAF
>TRBJ2-5|TRBV7-2|.
ASSRDRAAETQY
>TRBJ2-7|TRBV5-1|.
ASNRGDRTTSYEQY
>TRBJ2-5|TRBV19|.
ATTQTGLGTQY
>TRBJ2-7|TRBV11-2|.
ASRMGGRNEQY
>TRBJ2-3|TRBV9|few
ASSVETSGRAADTQY
>TRBJ1-2|TRBV29-1|.
SSLRGTGYT
>TRBJ2-7|TRBV5-1|.
ASSLSGKETYEQY
>TRBJ2-5|TRBV6-1|few
ASSRQETQY
>TRBJ2-3|TRBV7-2|.
ASSLVGEGGRTDTQY
>TRBJ1-2|TRBV9|.
ASSVGGQGGLGYGYT
>TRBJ2-7|TRBV30|few
AWSAGGYEQY
>TRBJ1-3|TRBV20-1|.
SALTGNTIY
>TRBJ2-7|TRBV14|.
ASSQDWDSYEQY
>TRBJ2-7|TRBV20-1|few
SASRPREQY
>TRBJ2-6|TRBV5-4|few
ASSLGVSGAGANVLT
>TRBJ1-2|TRBV28|once
ASSLMLNYGYT
>TRBJ2-7|TRBV7-8|few
ASSPTGAYEQY
>TRBJ2-5|TRBV5-4|few
ASSFAPDREETQY
>TRBJ2-1|TRBV30|few
ASSLAGLDEQF
>TRBJ2-7|TRBV2|.
ASNKGLAAWEQY
>TRBJ1-5|TRBV6-1|.
ASSEGVGLSNQPQH
>TRBJ1-2|TRBV7-2|.
ANTPGTGEYGYT
>TRBJ2-2|TRBV27|.
ASSLSNNLVAAGELF